A single sample gave rise to the 28 T cell receptor beta chains below, sequenced in a study of beta chain features in type 1 diabetes. General observations from the study: There was a moderate but significant shortening of TCRB CDR3s in all four CD4+ subsets of Type 1 diabetes patients.

Antigens of these TCRs are unknown. The investigators reverse transcribed all of the isolated RNA, so they sequenced expressed TCRB transcripts. Some clones are missing from TCRdb's copy, which holds only in-frame ones; the method was immunoSEQ multiplex PCR. The top ten clones hold roughly 0.04% of a sample with 630,000 or so clones, over 12% of them seen once. Sequencing input: naive CD4+ T cells from blood. The receptors shown here come from a man younger than 35 with type 1 diabetes.

The chain recombines TRBV7-2 with TRBJ1-6; no reliable D call. The V end was cut by 1 base, the J end by 4 bases, with 2 bases between. Germline V lookup: CDR1 SGHTA, CDR2 FQGNSA. There are 13 residues in the CDR3. CDR3 in amino acids: CASSLEYNSPLHF. The CDR3, as DNA: TGTGCCAGCAGCTTAGAATATAATTCACCCCTCCACTTT.

This clone was counted between two and nine times. The genes are TRBV19 and TRBJ1-2; TRBD1 matches 9 bases. J was trimmed by 7 bases and V by 7 bases; bases with no gene match: 7. Germline values: CDR1 LNHDA, CDR2 SQIVND (reference sequence). The CDR3 runs 13 residues. The CDR3 DNA reads as TGTGCCAGTACCGCGGGACAGGGAGGTGGCTACACCTTC. Translating gives CASTAGQGGGYTF.

The gene calls are TRBV7-2 and TRBJ1-5, with a possible D match to TRBD1 (5 bases). V was pared by 4 bases and J by 6 bases, with 16 bases between. The CDR3 is 15 amino acids. The germline V gene encodes CDR1 SGHTA and CDR2 FQGNSA. The chain's CDR3 is CASSSDLPGRQPQHF. For the CDR3, the DNA is TGTGCCAGCAGCTCGGATCTCCCAGGGCGTCAGCCCCAGCATTTT.

This chain joins TRBV7-2 and TRBJ2-1, with 13 positions matching TRBD2. CDR1 is SGHTA and CDR2 is FQGNSA in the germline V gene. The CDR3 totals 15 residues. The ends lost 4 bases at V and 6 bases at J; junction bases unmatched: 3. The CDR3 region is CASSSTSGGFNEQFF. CDR3 in DNA: TGTGCCAGCAGCTCGACTAGCGGGGGGTTCAATGAGCAGTTCTTC.

This clone was seen a few times. The V and J genes are TRBV30 and TRBJ1-2; 7 bases are shared with TRBD1. This CDR3 region has 15 residues. The germline gives CDR1 GTSNPN, CDR2 SVGIG (reference sequence). Trimming removed 4 bases from V and 8 bases from J; junction bases left unmatched: 16. CDR3 residues: CAWIARDRTSLGYTF. CDR3 in DNA: TGTGCCTGGATCGCGAGGGACAGAACCTCTCTCGGCTACACCTTC.

The chain carries TRBV6-5 and TRBJ2-1; D gene unclear. Deletions cut 5 bases from V and 3 bases from J, with 11 bases between. The CDR3 loop spans 14 amino acids. Germline assignment: CDR1 MNHEY and CDR2 SVGAGI. CDR3 nucleotides: TGTGCCAGCAGTCAATCCACCGACTACAATGAGCAGTTCTTC. This sequence encodes CASSQSTDYNEQFF.

This clone has more than one count but fewer than ten. The chain has TRBV28 and TRBJ1-3; no reliable D call. The CDR3 runs 12 residues. CDR1 MDHEN and CDR2 SYDVKM come from the germline V gene. V shed 4 bases and J shed 4 bases, with 5 bases lying between them. The CDR3 spells CASSSEGNTIYF. The CDR3 nucleotides read TGTGCCAGCAGTTCGGAGGGAAACACCATATATTTT.

CDR3 region: CATADPDTQYF. As DNA, the CDR3 is TGTGCCACCGCAGACCCGGATACGCAGTATTTT. The chain is built from TRBV5-4 and TRBJ2-3, with D unclear. The CDR3 sequence is 11 residues long. V was trimmed by 9 bases and J by 6 bases, leaving 11 bases between them. The germline V gene has CDR1 SGHNT and CDR2 YYREEE (reference sequence).

The DNA of the CDR3 is TGTGCCAGCAGCTACAGGGGCGGCTACACCTTC. This sequence encodes CASSYRGGYTF. V usage is TRBV28 and J usage is TRBJ1-2; 7 nucleotides match TRBD1. Germline V gene data show CDR1 as MDHEN and CDR2 as SYDVKM. The trim removed 6 bases at V and 8 bases at J, leaving 3 bases unmatched. CDR3 size: 11 residues.

This clone was picked up a small number of times. The rearrangement uses TRBV6-6 and TRBJ2-3, with TRBD1 matching over 7 bases. Germline loops: CDR1 MNHNY, CDR2 SVGAGI (reference sequence). The CDR3 loop spans 16 amino acids. J was trimmed by 2 bases and V by 2 bases; bases with no gene match: 7. The CDR3 reads CASSYPGDSYTDTQYF. The DNA for the CDR3 is TGTGCCAGCAGTTACCCAGGGGACAGTTACACAGATACGCAGTATTTT.

This clone was seen more than once but under ten times. The chain employs TRBV5-1 and TRBJ1-1; D unclear. The CDR3 has 14 amino acids. Trimming removed 4 bases from V and 4 bases from J, with 14 bases in between. Germline V CDR1 and CDR2: SGHRS, YFSETQ. This chain's CDR3 is CASSELYKGTEAFF. The DNA for the CDR3 is TGCGCCAGCAGCGAGCTCTATAAGGGCACTGAAGCTTTCTTT.

Only a few counts were recorded for this clone. The V call is TRBV9, the J call TRBJ2-2; no clear D gene. CDR3 length equals 15 residues. The V end was cut by 0 bases, the J end by 7 bases, with 13 bases between. Germline loops: CDR1 SGDLS, CDR2 YYNGEE. CDR3 protein: CASSVEAKGFGELFF. For the CDR3, the DNA is TGTGCCAGCAGCGTAGAGGCGAAGGGCTTCGGGGAGCTGTTTTTT.

The sample holds a few counts of this clone. This chain links TRBV5-1 with TRBJ2-1, with 11 bases lining up with TRBD2. The trim removed 1 base at V and 6 bases at J, leaving 3 bases unmatched. The germline CDR1 and CDR2 sequences are SGHRS and YFSETQ. CDR3 length equals 15 residues. This CDR3 reads CASSLIAGGSNEQFF. In nucleotides, the CDR3 is TGCGCCAGCAGCTTGATAGCGGGGGGGAGCAATGAGCAGTTCTTC.

V and J are TRBV2 and TRBJ2-7; 7 bases agree with TRBD2. The CDR3 runs 14 residues. Germline CDR1 and CDR2: SNHLY and FYNNEI. Trimming removed 5 bases from V and 0 bases from J; junction bases left unmatched: 4. The CDR3 region has the DNA TGTGCCAGCAGTCCCAGCGGGGCCTCCTACGAGCAGTACTTC. It specifies CASSPSGASYEQYF.

The rearrangement joins TRBV6-5 to TRBJ1-2; D gene ambiguous. The ends were cut back, 0 bases at V and 6 bases at J, with 11 bases in the middle. The CDR3 sequence is 14 residues long. Germline V lookup: CDR1 MNHEY, CDR2 SVGAGI. The DNA of the CDR3 is TGTGCCAGCAGTTACTCGATAGGGCGGGATGGCTACACCTTC. Amino acid sequence: CASSYSIGRDGYTF.

The V call is TRBV7-2, the J call TRBJ2-5; D is ambiguous. The germline CDR1 and CDR2 sequences are SGHTA and FQGNSA. Deletions cut 10 bases from V and 5 bases from J, with 20 bases between. This CDR3 has 14 residues. CDR3: CATTLSSIRETQYF. The DNA of the CDR3 is TGTGCCACCACACTTAGCAGTATCCGGGAGACCCAGTACTTC.

The chain employs TRBV7-2 and TRBJ2-7; D is perhaps TRBD1 (5 bases). This CDR3 region has 12 residues. From germline, CDR1 is SGHTA and CDR2 FQGNSA. The V gene lost 8 bases and the J gene lost 0 bases, with 8 bases spanning the gap. The CDR3 region is CASDDSSYEQYF. CDR3 nucleotide sequence: TGTGCCAGCGACGACAGCTCCTACGAGCAGTACTTC.

The CDR3 DNA reads TGTGCCAGCAGCTCGTCTTCAATGGATACGCAGTATTTT. This codes for CASSSSSMDTQYF. The rearrangement links TRBV7-2 to TRBJ2-3; D gene uncertain. V dropped 4 bases and J dropped 6 bases, with 11 bases sitting between them. Germline CDR1 SGHTA, CDR2 FQGNSA. CDR3 length: 13 residues.

This chain connects TRBV28 to TRBJ1-5; no definite D call. V lost 6 bases, J lost 0 bases, and 12 bases lay in between. This CDR3 is 15 amino acids long. Germline CDR1 is MDHEN and CDR2 is SYDVKM. The chain's CDR3 is CASSFYRPSNQPQHF. As DNA, the CDR3 is TGTGCCAGCAGCTTCTACCGCCCTAGCAATCAGCCCCAGCATTTT.

This clone appeared a few times. The chain combines TRBV13 with TRBJ1-2, with TRBD1 matching over 9 bases. The CDR3 has 15 amino acids. V gave up 5 bases and J gave up 3 bases; unmatched junction bases: 7. Germline V gene data show CDR1 as PRHDT and CDR2 as FYEKMQ (reference sequence). Written as DNA, the CDR3 is TGTGCCAGCAGCCTCGGACAGGGGATCTACTATGGCTACACCTTC. It yields the protein CASSLGQGIYYGYTF.

The chain recombines TRBV2 with TRBJ1-2; 8 bases are a match to TRBD1. Losses at the gene ends were 4 bases for V and 3 bases for J; bases not matched to a gene: 1. The germline CDR1 and CDR2 sequences are SNHLY and FYNNEI. The CDR3 spans 13 residues. CDR3 amino acids: CASSVTGDYGYTF. The CDR3 DNA follows: TGTGCCAGCAGTGTGACAGGGGACTATGGCTACACCTTC.

In this sample, this clone turned up a few times. This chain connects TRBV5-4 to TRBJ2-3; maybe TRBD1 (6 bases). Looked up from germline, CDR1 is SGHNT and CDR2 is YYREEE (reference sequence). The CDR3 is 16 residues long. The germline V and J ends were trimmed by 4 bases and 0 bases, with 15 bases remaining between them. Here the CDR3 reads CASSIGWTVSTDTQYF. DNA for the CDR3: TGTGCCAGCAGCATCGGCTGGACAGTAAGCACAGATACGCAGTATTTT.

This clone came up a few times. This sequence joins TRBV30 and TRBJ2-4; the D is unclear. CDR3 length equals 11 residues. V was pared by 4 bases and J by 9 bases, with 10 bases between. The germline CDR1 and CDR2 sequences are GTSNPN and SVGIG (reference sequence). The CDR3 protein is CAWTPGGIQYF. The CDR3 DNA is TGTGCCTGGACTCCCGGCGGCATTCAGTACTTC.

V usage is TRBV14 and J usage is TRBJ2-3; D not certain. Between the trimmed V and J ends, which lost 4 bases and 4 bases, there was a span of 15 bases. The CDR3 is 15 amino acids. The V gene's germline CDR1 is SGHDN and CDR2 FVKESK. DNA of the CDR3: TGTGCCAGCAGCCGAGACGGAAGGGCCCCAGATACGCAGTATTTT. Its translation is CASSRDGRAPDTQYF.

The chain combines TRBV9 with TRBJ2-3; D is unresolved. CDR1 is SGDLS and CDR2 is YYNGEE in the germline V gene. The V end lost 5 bases, the J end lost 4 bases, and 8 bases lay between the germline ends. The CDR3 contains 12 residues. The CDR3 sequence: CASSPRADTQYF. DNA of the CDR3: TGTGCCAGCAGTCCAAGGGCAGATACGCAGTATTTT.

The chain is built from TRBV21-1 and TRBJ2-7; TRBD2, the table's D call, lacks a check against the DNA. TRBV21-1 counts as a pseudogene. The CDR3 runs to 14 residues. The CDR3 DNA follows: TGTGCCAGCAGGGCCGGGACTGCTGTCTACGAGCAGTACTTC. Translation gives CASRAGTAVYEQYF.

With respect to this clone: The junction and the germline gene differ at one end; a read error may be behind it. This chain links TRBV7-7 with TRBJ1-4; perhaps TRBD1 as D (5 bases). This CDR3 has 15 amino acids. Germline CDR1 SSHAT, CDR2 FNYEAQ (reference sequence). CDR3 coding DNA: TGTGCTAGCAGCATCCGGGACGGGGCCGGTGAAAAACTGTTTTTT. Protein: CASSIRDGAGEKLFF.

The chain combines TRBV7-9 with TRBJ2-3; D remains ambiguous. Per the germline V gene, CDR1 is SEHNR and CDR2 is FQNEAQ (reference sequence). Trimming removed 5 bases from V and 2 bases from J, with 5 bases in between. The CDR3 contains 12 residues. The CDR3, as DNA: TGTGCCAGCAGCGGGATCACAGATACGCAGTATTTT. Encoded protein: CASSGITDTQYF. The variable domain in full, with the rest retrieved from reference TRBV7-9 and TRBJ2-3, is DTGVSQNPRHKITKRGQNVTFRCDPISEHNRLYWYRQTLGQGPEFLTYFQNEAQLEKSRLLSDRFSAERPKGSFSTLEIQRTEQGDSAMYLCASSGITDTQYFGPGTRLTVL.